The 22 T cell receptor beta chains reported below all come from one sample, sequenced in a study of shared T cell receptors in the human thymus. Clones were sequenced by immunoSEQ multiplex PCR, and TCRdb holds only the in-frame ones, with some missing. The data hold some 720,000 clones, with more than 75% observed a single time. The same data also contributed to another study, on human thymus T cells.

The sample was thymocytes. The receptors were gathered from a boy under three years old with a congenital heart defect.

This clone has only a few counts. This chain joins TRBV4-2 and TRBJ2-7; 13 bases map to TRBD2. The CDR3 length is 17 residues. V gave up 3 bases and J gave up 2 bases; unmatched junction bases: 7. Germline-derived CDR1 and CDR2 are LGHNA and YNFKEQ. Here the CDR3 reads CASSHGTSGKGAYEQYF. In DNA form, the CDR3 reads TGTGCCAGCAGCCACGGGACTAGCGGGAAGGGGGCCTACGAGCAGTACTTC.

In its sample, this clone was seen once. The CDR3 protein is CASSIVRNRGYTEAFF. CDR3 sequence (DNA): TGTGCCAGTAGTATAGTTCGGAACAGGGGGTACACTGAAGCTTTCTTT. The chain couples TRBV19 to TRBJ1-1, with TRBD1 matching 8 bases. The V gene end was trimmed by 1 base and the J gene end by 3 bases; junction bases not matched to a gene: 7. The CDR3 extends over 16 amino acids. From germline, CDR1 is LNHDA and CDR2 SQIVND (reference sequence).

The chain employs TRBV7-3 and TRBJ2-1, with 7 bases fitting TRBD2. V shed 5 bases, J shed 0 bases, and the junction held 10 bases outside the gene matches. CDR1 and CDR2 from the germline V gene are SGHTA and FQGTGA. The CDR3 consists of 17 residues. CDR3 loop: CASSPPLAGISYNEQFF. CDR3 in DNA: TGTGCCAGCAGCCCCCCCTTAGCGGGCATCTCCTACAATGAGCAGTTCTTC. Based on the CDR3 plus reference TRBV7-3 and TRBJ2-1, the full variable domain is GAGVSQTPSNKVTEKGKYVELRCDPISGHTALYWYRQSLGQGPEFLIYFQGTGAADDSGLPNDRFFAVRPEGSVSTLKIQRTERGDSAVYLCASSPPLAGISYNEQFFGPGTRLTVL.

V usage is TRBV5-1 and J usage is TRBJ1-2; 9 nucleotides align to TRBD1. V shed 0 bases and J 5 bases; nucleotides not matched to a gene: 2. CDR1 is SGHRS and CDR2 is YFSETQ in the germline V gene. The CDR3 extends over 14 amino acids. The CDR3: CASSLGDRVYGYTF. In nucleotides, the CDR3 is TGCGCCAGCAGCTTGGGGGACAGGGTTTATGGCTACACCTTC.

This sequence joins TRBV4-3 and TRBJ2-3, with 11 bases that match TRBD2. Trimming at V came to 4 bases and at J to 4 bases, leaving 7 bases not matched to a gene. CDR1 is LGHNA and CDR2 is YSLEER in the germline V gene. The CDR3 extends over 16 amino acids. CDR3 nucleotides: TGCGCCAGCAGCCCCCTGACTAGCGGGAAGGCAGATACGCAGTATTTT. This gives the protein CASSPLTSGKADTQYF.

This rearrangement joins TRBV10-3 to TRBJ1-2; TRBD1 might be the D (5 bases). Trimming took 8 bases from V and 5 from J, leaving 15 bases between them. The CDR3 length is 13 residues. Germline V CDR1 and CDR2: ENHRY, SYGVKD. The chain's CDR3 is CAIRAGLGYGYTF. Written as DNA, the CDR3 is TGTGCCATCCGGGCGGGACTGGGGTATGGCTACACCTTC.

Only one count was recorded for this clone. J is TRBJ2-6 and V is TRBV11-3, with a weak D call TRBD2 (6 bases). Germline V gene data show CDR1 as SGHNT and CDR2 as YENEEA. V lost 1 base, J lost 0 bases, and 10 bases lay in between. This CDR3 has 17 residues. The CDR3: CASSLAMGGSGANVLTF. The CDR3 DNA is TGTGCCAGCAGCTTAGCCATGGGAGGCTCTGGGGCCAACGTCCTGACTTTC.

This chain links TRBV5-1 with TRBJ2-2; weak D call: TRBD2 (6 bases). The CDR3 has 15 residues. CDR1 and CDR2 from the germline V gene are SGHRS and YFSETQ. V gave up 5 bases and J gave up 6 bases, with 17 bases separating them. The CDR3 bases are TGCGCCAGCAGGGTCACGGGAGAAGGGTCCGGGGAGCTGTTTTTT. Residues: CASRVTGEGSGELFF.

The gene calls are TRBV29-1 and TRBJ2-1; 10 nucleotides align to TRBD1. CDR3 length equals 14 residues. Germline loops: CDR1 SQVTM, CDR2 ANQGSEA. J was trimmed by 6 bases and V by 6 bases; bases with no gene match: 8. For the CDR3, the DNA is TGCAGCGTCACCGGGACAGGGGAACCCAATGAGCAGTTCTTC. Protein product: CSVTGTGEPNEQFF.

The chain joins TRBV7-9 to TRBJ1-1; D might be TRBD1 (6 bases). The germline gives CDR1 SEHNR, CDR2 FQNEAQ (reference sequence). The CDR3 consists of 15 residues. V lost 3 bases to trimming and J lost 0 bases, with 11 bases between them. The CDR3, as DNA: TGTGCCAGCAGCTTGGGGGGGGGCGTGAACACTGAAGCTTTCTTT. It codes for CASSLGGGVNTEAFF.

The chain has TRBV5-4 and TRBJ2-7; 10 positions agree with TRBD1. Per the germline V gene, CDR1 is SGHNT and CDR2 is YYREEE (reference sequence). V shed 4 bases and J 5 bases; nucleotides not matched to a gene: 6. The CDR3 is made up of 14 amino acids. The CDR3 sequence is CASSISGTGDEQYF. Here the CDR3 DNA reads TGTGCCAGCAGCATATCCGGGACAGGGGACGAGCAGTACTTC.

This rearrangement joins TRBV28 to TRBJ1-3, with 9 bases matching TRBD1. Losses at the gene ends were 3 bases for V and 8 bases for J; bases not matched to a gene: 5. The CDR3 loop spans 14 amino acids. Germline CDR1 is MDHEN and CDR2 is SYDVKM. CDR3 region: CASSFWGQGDTIYF. CDR3 in DNA: TGTGCCAGCAGTTTCTGGGGACAGGGTGACACCATATATTTT.

The chain carries TRBV27 and TRBJ2-2; maybe TRBD2 (5 bases). CDR1 is MNHEY and CDR2 is SMNVEV in the germline V gene (reference sequence). The V end was cut by 7 bases, the J end by 6 bases, with 6 bases between. The CDR3 is 11 residues long. This CDR3 reads CASTGAGELFF. The CDR3 DNA sequence: TGTGCCAGCACCGGGGCCGGGGAGCTGTTTTTT.

This clone showed up just a few times. The CDR3 DNA is TGTGCCAGCAGCCCACTACTAGCGGGAGAATACAATGAGCAGTTCTTC. It encodes CASSPLLAGEYNEQFF. This chain uses TRBV7-9 with TRBJ2-1; 11 positions match TRBD2. Per germline, CDR1 SEHNR and CDR2 FQNEAQ (reference sequence). Trimming at V came to 5 bases and at J to 4 bases, leaving 7 bases not matched to a gene. There are 16 residues in the CDR3.

This chain uses TRBV11-2 with TRBJ2-3; weak D call: TRBD2 (5 bases). With 2 bases removed from V and 0 bases from J, the gap between germline ends came to 12 bases. Germline V gives CDR1 SGHAT, CDR2 FQNNGV. The CDR3 is made up of 16 amino acids. CDR3 in DNA: TGTGCCAGCAGCTTACATAGAGCGGTAAGCACAGATACGCAGTATTTT. It encodes CASSLHRAVSTDTQYF.

This clone was detected a few times. The V gene is TRBV15, the J gene TRBJ2-2; D unclear. The CDR3 consists of 15 residues. Germline V gene lookup returns CDR1 LNHNV and CDR2 YYDKDF (reference sequence). V lost 0 bases and J lost 4, with 9 bases in between. The CDR3 bases are TGTGCCACCAGCAGAGATCAGGCATCCACCGGGGAGCTGTTTTTT. Protein sequence: CATSRDQASTGELFF.

The V gene is TRBV30, the J gene TRBJ2-1; possibly TRBD2 for D (6 bases). Trimming stripped 0 bases from V and 2 bases from J, with 11 bases between. In germline, CDR1 is GTSNPN, CDR2 SVGIG (reference sequence). The CDR3 length is 15 residues. Here the CDR3 DNA reads TGTGCCTGGAGTGTAATAGGCGGGACCTACAATGAGCAGTTCTTC. It codes for CAWSVIGGTYNEQFF. Filled out from reference TRBV30 and TRBJ2-1, the complete variable domain reads SQTIHQWPATLVQPVGSPLSLECTVEGTSNPNLYWYRQAAGRGLQLLFYSVGIGQISSEVPQNLSASRPQDRQFILSSKKLLLSDSGFYLCAWSVIGGTYNEQFFGPGTRLTVL.

The CDR3 loop reads CASTRGGVPAVGGYTF. The CDR3 coding sequence is TGTGCCAGCACTCGAGGAGGGGTGCCGGCAGTGGGGGGCTACACCTTC. The rearrangement uses TRBV27 and TRBJ1-2; perhaps TRBD1 as D (5 bases). This CDR3 has 16 amino acids. V lost 7 bases, J lost 8 bases, and 26 bases lay in between. The germline V gene has CDR1 MNHEY and CDR2 SMNVEV (reference sequence).

In this sample, this clone turned up once. The chain joins TRBV10-3 to TRBJ2-3, with D perhaps TRBD2 (7 bases). V lost 11 bases and J 6 bases, leaving 15 bases between the germline ends. The CDR3 spans 12 residues. The V gene's germline CDR1 is ENHRY and CDR2 SYGVKD. The CDR3 bases are TGTGCCTCTAAGGGGGGGTCCGATACGCAGTATTTT. Amino acid sequence: CASKGGSDTQYF.

V gene TRBV6-5 combines with J gene TRBJ2-7, with 7 bases identical to TRBD1. Germline CDR1 and CDR2: MNHEY and SVGAGI. V was clipped by 0 bases and J by 2 bases; unmatched bases: 7. CDR3 length: 16 residues. This CDR3 is CASSYSPGGTAYEQYF. CDR3 sequence (DNA): TGTGCCAGCAGTTACTCGCCAGGGGGAACAGCCTACGAGCAGTACTTC.

The chain joins TRBV5-4 to TRBJ1-2; D unresolved. CDR1 and CDR2 (germline): SGHNT, YYREEE (reference sequence). CDR3 length: 12 residues. The ends were cut back, 0 bases at V and 7 bases at J, with 7 bases in the middle. The CDR3 here is CASSLGQCGYTF. For the CDR3, the DNA is TGTGCCAGCAGCTTGGGGCAGTGTGGCTACACCTTC.

V usage is TRBV15 and J usage is TRBJ2-2; D call uncertain. This CDR3 is built from 16 residues. Germline V gene sequence: CDR1 LNHNV, CDR2 YYDKDF (reference sequence). V lost 1 base and J 8 bases, leaving 17 bases between the germline ends. This chain's CDR3 is CATSRGGRPGGGELFF. CDR3 sequence (DNA): TGTGCCACCAGCAGAGGAGGTAGACCCGGTGGGGGGGAGCTGTTTTTT.